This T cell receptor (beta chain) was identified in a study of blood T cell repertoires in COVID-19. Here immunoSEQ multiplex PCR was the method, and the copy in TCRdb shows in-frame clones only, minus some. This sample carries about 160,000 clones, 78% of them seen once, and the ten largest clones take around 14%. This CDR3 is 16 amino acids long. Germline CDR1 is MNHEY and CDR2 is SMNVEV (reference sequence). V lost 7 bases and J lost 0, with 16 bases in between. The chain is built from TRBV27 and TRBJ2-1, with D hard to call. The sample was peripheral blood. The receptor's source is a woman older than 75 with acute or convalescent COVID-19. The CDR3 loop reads CASTSRAISSYNEQFF. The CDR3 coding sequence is TGTGCCAGCACCTCACGAGCGATAAGCTCCTACAATGAGCAGTTCTTC.